This T cell receptor beta chain is drawn from a study of shared clonotypes between healthy human individuals. Study results and limitations: Enrolling few donors narrowed the genetic and exposure-history diversity that was represented.

Comment on this clone: The antigen is undetermined.

Unsorted PBMC replicate PCRs drew on roughly 300 ng DNA, representing some 32,000 T cell genomes. TCRdb's table, derived via immunoSEQ multiplex PCR, lists solely in-frame clones and lacks some. The sample has hundreds of thousands of clones, roughly four fifths seen once. Samples left unsorted employed about 100 million PBMCs for genomic DNA. This CDR3 is built from 17 residues. Germline V CDR1 and CDR2: SGHNT, YYREEE (reference sequence). After removal of 0 bases from V and 2 bases from J, the junction contained 3 bases not matched to a gene. The sample was PBMCs. The rearrangement joins TRBV5-4 to TRBJ2-3; 13 bases fit TRBD2. This clonotype was sampled from a woman between 35 and 50 years old in good health. Some clones in this sample may be carry-over from other donors' samples. The CDR3 sequence: CASSLDGLAGVTDTQYF. The CDR3 bases are TGTGCCAGCAGCTTGGACGGACTAGCGGGAGTCACAGATACGCAGTATTTT.